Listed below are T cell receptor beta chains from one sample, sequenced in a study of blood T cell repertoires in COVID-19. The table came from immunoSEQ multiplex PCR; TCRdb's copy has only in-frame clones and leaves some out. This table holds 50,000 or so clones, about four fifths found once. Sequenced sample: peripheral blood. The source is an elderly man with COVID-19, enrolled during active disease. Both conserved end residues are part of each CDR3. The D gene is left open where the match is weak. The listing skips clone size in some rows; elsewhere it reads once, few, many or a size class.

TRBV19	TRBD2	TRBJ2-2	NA	TGTGCCAGTAGTATAGTCACTAGCGGTCCCACCGGGGAGCTGTTTTTT	CASSIVTSGPTGELFF
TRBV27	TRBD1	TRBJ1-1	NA	TGTGCCAGCAGGCACCGGGACAGGGTGGACACTGAAGCTTTCTTT	CASRHRDRVDTEAFF
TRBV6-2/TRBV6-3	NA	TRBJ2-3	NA	TGTGCCAGCAGTTACTCGCTTGCGGTAGCGTACACAGATACGCAGTATTTT	CASSYSLAVAYTDTQYF
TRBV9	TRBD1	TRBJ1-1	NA	TGTGCCAGCAGCCCGACAGGGGGGAACACTGAAGCTTTCTTT	CASSPTGGNTEAFF
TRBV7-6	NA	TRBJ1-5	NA	TGTGCCAGCAGCTTAGGAGGCAGGGAGGATCAGCCCCAGCATTTT	CASSLGGREDQPQHF
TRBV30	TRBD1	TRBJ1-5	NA	TGTGCCTGGAGTGTAAGCGCAGGGGGTCAGCCCCAGCATTTT	CAWSVSAGGQPQHF
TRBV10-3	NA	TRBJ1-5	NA	TGTGCCATCAGTGCGTCCATAGGAGGGGGCAATCAGCCCCAGCATTTT	CAISASIGGGNQPQHF
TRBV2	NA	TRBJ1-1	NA	TGTGCCAGCAGTCGGGCTGAAGCTTTCTTT	CASSRAEAFF
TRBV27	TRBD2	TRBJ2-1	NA	TGTGCCAGCAGTTTAACGACTAGCGGGAGAGGGCTTTGGTACAATGAGCAGTTCTTC	CASSLTTSGRGLWYNEQFF
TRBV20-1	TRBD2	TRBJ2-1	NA	TGCAGTGCAAGTTGGACTAGCGTAGCCAATGAGCAGTTCTTC	CSASWTSVANEQFF
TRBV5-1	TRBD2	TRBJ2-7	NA	TGCGCCAGCAGCTTGGGCAGCGGGGGGGCCCGCGAGCAGTACTTC	CASSLGSGGAREQYF
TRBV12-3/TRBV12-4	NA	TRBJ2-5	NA	TGTGCCAGCAGTTTTAAGGTCGACCGGACACCGTACTTC	CASSFKVDRTPYF
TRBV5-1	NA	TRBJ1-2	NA	TGCGCCAGCAGCTTGGGACTTCAGGGCAACTATGGCTACACCTTC	CASSLGLQGNYGYTF
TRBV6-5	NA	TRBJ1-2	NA	TGTGCCAGCAGTTACTCTGGGGGCCGATATGGCTACACCTTC	CASSYSGGRYGYTF
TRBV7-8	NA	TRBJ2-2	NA	TGTGCCAGCAGCTTTGGGGAGGGGGCCGGGGAGCTGTTTTTT	CASSFGEGAGELFF
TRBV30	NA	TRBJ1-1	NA	TGTGCCTGGAGCAACTGGGACAAACTTCGGGACACTGAAGCTTTCTTT	CAWSNWDKLRDTEAFF
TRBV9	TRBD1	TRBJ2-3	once	TGTGCCAGCAGCGCATCTGACAGGGTCAGAACAGATACGCAGTATTTT	CASSASDRVRTDTQYF
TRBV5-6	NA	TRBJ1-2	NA	TGTGCCAGCAGCCCAACAGGGATCGGGGGCTACACCTTC	CASSPTGIGGYTF
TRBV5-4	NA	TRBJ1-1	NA	TGTGCCAGCAGCCTAGACAGTCACACTGAAGCTTTCTTT	CASSLDSHTEAFF
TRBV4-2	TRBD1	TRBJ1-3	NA	TGTGCCAGCAGCCAAGGCCCACAGGGGTTCACTGGAAACACCATATATTTT	CASSQGPQGFTGNTIYF
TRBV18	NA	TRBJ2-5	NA	TGTGCCAGCTCACCACGGACATACCAAGAGACCCAGTACTTC	CASSPRTYQETQYF
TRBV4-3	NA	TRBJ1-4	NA	TGCGCCAGCAGCCAAGACTGGGGGCTGACTGAAAAACTGTTTTTT	CASSQDWGLTEKLFF
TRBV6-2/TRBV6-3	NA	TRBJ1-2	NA	TGTGCCAGCAGTCCCTTACAGGGAAGCCGAAACTATGGCTACACCTTC	CASSPLQGSRNYGYTF
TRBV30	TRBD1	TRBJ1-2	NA	TGTGCCTGGAGCGGGGGGACAGGGGGCTATGGCTACACCTTC	CAWSGGTGGYGYTF
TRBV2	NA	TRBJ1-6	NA	TGTGCCAGCAGTATCGCAAAACCCGGGAGCTCCTATAATTCACCCCTCCACTTT	CASSIAKPGSSYNSPLHF
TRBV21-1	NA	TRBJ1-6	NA	TGTGCCAGCAGCAAAGTCCACAGGGACTCCTATAATTCACCCCTCCACTTT	CASSKVHRDSYNSPLHF
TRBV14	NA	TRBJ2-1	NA	TGTGCCAGCAGTCAGGGGATCTCCTACAATGAGCAGTTCTTC	CASSQGISYNEQFF
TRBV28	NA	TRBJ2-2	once	TGTGCCAGCACCCCCGGCGGGGGCGGCGGGGAGCTGTTTTTT	CASTPGGGGGELFF
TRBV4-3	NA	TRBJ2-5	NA	TGCGCCAGCAGCCAAGATAGCCGGGAGACCCAGTACTTC	CASSQDSRETQYF
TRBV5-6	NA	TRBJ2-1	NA	TGTGCCAGCAGCTTCCCGGGTTACAATGAGCAGTTCTTC	CASSFPGYNEQFF
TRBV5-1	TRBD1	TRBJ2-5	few	TGCGCCAGCAGCTCGGCGCCGGGACAGATAGAGACCCAGTACTTC	CASSSAPGQIETQYF
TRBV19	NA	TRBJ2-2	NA	TGTGCCAGCGAAACAGGCGCGAACACCGGGGAGCTGTTTTTT	CASETGANTGELFF
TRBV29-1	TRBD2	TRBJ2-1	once	TGCAGCGTTGCCGGGACTAGCTTGTACAATGAGCAGTTCTTC	CSVAGTSLYNEQFF
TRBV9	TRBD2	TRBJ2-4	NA	TGTGCCAGCAGCGTCGGGACTAGCGGGAGTAGAGGCAGCGGAAACATTCAGTACTTC	CASSVGTSGSRGSGNIQYF
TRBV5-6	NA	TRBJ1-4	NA	TGTGCCAGCAGCCCCCGTCCCTATAATGAAAAACTGTTTTTT	CASSPRPYNEKLFF
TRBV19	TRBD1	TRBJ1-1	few	TGTGCCAGTAGTGAAATGACAGGGAAGAACACTGAAGCTTTCTTT	CASSEMTGKNTEAFF
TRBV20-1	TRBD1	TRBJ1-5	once	TGCAGTGCTAGTCGGCAGGGGGACCAGCCCCAGCATTTT	CSASRQGDQPQHF
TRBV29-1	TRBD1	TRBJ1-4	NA	TGCAGCGTTGGGATTACGGACAGGTCTAATGAAAAACTGTTTTTT	CSVGITDRSNEKLFF
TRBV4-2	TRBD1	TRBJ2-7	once	TGTGCCAGCAGCCAAGGGACAGGGGGCGTATCCTACGAGCAGTACTTC	CASSQGTGGVSYEQYF
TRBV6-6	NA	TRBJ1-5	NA	TGTGCCAGCAGACTCGGACAGCTGAATCAGCCCCAGCATTTT	CASRLGQLNQPQHF
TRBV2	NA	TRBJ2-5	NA	TGTGCCAGCAGCCTAATCCTGGACAGACAAGAGACCCAGTACTTC	CASSLILDRQETQYF
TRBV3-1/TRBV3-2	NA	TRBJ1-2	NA	TGTGCCAGCAGCCCCGAGGGCTATGGCTACACCTTC	CASSPEGYGYTF
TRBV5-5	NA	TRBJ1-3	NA	TGTGCCAGCAGCTTGGGTCCCGTTAACTCTGGAAACACCATATATTTT	CASSLGPVNSGNTIYF
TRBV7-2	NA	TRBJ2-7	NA	TGTGCCAGCAGCTTACAAGGGGTGGTATATCGGTACGAGCAGTACTTC	CASSLQGVVYRYEQYF
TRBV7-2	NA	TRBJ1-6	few	TGTGCCAGCAGCTTAGAGGGGGACCTAGGCTCACCCCTCCACTTT	CASSLEGDLGSPLHF
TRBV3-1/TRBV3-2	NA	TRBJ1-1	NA	TGTGCCAGCAGCCTCACCCGGGGGGACACTGAAGCTTTCTTT	CASSLTRGDTEAFF
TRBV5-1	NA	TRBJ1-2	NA	TGCGCCAGCAGCTTGGGGGGCGCGGGGGACTATGGCTACACCTTC	CASSLGGAGDYGYTF
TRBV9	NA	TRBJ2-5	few	TGTGCCAGCAGCGGAGGAGGGACGCAAGAGACCCAGTACTTC	CASSGGGTQETQYF
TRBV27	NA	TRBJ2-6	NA	TGTGCCAGCAGTTTGATCCCGGCTGGGGCCAACGTCCTGACTTTC	CASSLIPAGANVLTF
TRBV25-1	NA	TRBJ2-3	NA	TGTGCCAGCAGCGTAACAGATACGCAGTATTTT	CASSVTDTQYF
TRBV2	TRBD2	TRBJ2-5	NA	TGTGCCAGCAGTCACAGACTAGCGGGAGGGCCGCGGGAGACCCAGTACTTC	CASSHRLAGGPRETQYF
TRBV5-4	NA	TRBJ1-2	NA	TGTGCCAGCAGCTTGAGCGGGGCGGGTTTACTCGGCTACACCTTC	CASSLSGAGLLGYTF
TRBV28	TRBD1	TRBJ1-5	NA	TGTGCCAGCAGCCTAACAGGGGGCTGGAATCAGCCCCAGCATTTT	CASSLTGGWNQPQHF
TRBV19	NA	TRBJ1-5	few	TGTGCCAGTAGTATAGCGGGGAGAAATCAGCCCCAGCATTTT	CASSIAGRNQPQHF
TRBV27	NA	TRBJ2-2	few	TGTGCCAGCAGTTTAGGAACAGTTGAACCCGGGGAGCTGTTTTTT	CASSLGTVEPGELFF
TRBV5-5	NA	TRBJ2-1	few	TGTGCCAGCAGCGCCCTGCCCCAGGCTCATGAGCAGTTCTTC	CASSALPQAHEQFF